The source of this T cell receptor (beta chain) is a study of CD4 T cells in relation to SARS-CoV-2 and coronaviruses. Study observations and caveats: Monoreactive clones expanded significantly more to SARS-CoV-2 than crossreactive clones did.

For roughly 11 days, roughly 100,000 sorted CD4+ cells grew with T cell-depleted PBMCs and CEF. The V gene's germline CDR1 is GTSNPN and CDR2 SVGIG (reference sequence). This CDR3 region has 14 residues. V was clipped by 3 bases and J by 0 bases, with 9 bases between them. Profiling relied on immunoSEQ multiplex PCR, and the TCRdb table lists in-frame clones only, not all of them. The repertoire consists of 30,000 to 40,000 clones, with over 75% occurring once and the leading ten covering roughly 20%. Details on this clone: Its antigen is not known.

The chain carries TRBV30 and TRBJ1-5; unclear D gene. The origin of this receptor is an adult with COVID-19. Sequencing input: memory CD4+ T cells from PBMCs, cultured in vitro. CDR3 sequence: CAWRGESSNQPQHF. The DNA of the CDR3 is TGTGCCTGGAGAGGAGAAAGTAGCAATCAGCCCCAGCATTTT.